One TCR beta chain is described in this entry. What it binds is unknown. The data were obtained in a study of PD-L1 blockade in urothelial cancer. At the level of the study: Patients arrived having already received 0 to 3 prior chemotherapy regimens. A median about 140,000 T cells were found in blood samples. The study's findings and limits: Durable benefit accompanied greater 3-week expansion of tumor-associated blood clones.

Generated by immunoSEQ multiplex PCR, the TCRdb table keeps only in-frame clones and is missing some. The sample has about 43,000 clones, 65% to 85% seen once. CDR1 and CDR2 (germline): SNHLY, FYNNEI. This CDR3 is 13 amino acids long. Trimming stripped 3 bases from V and 3 bases from J, with 8 bases between. Time point given: pretreatment peripheral blood. Patients yielded 1 to 8 samples each, pretreatment and on-treatment. This receptor was taken from a man aged 55 to 69 with urothelial cancer. Sequences were derived from PBMCs, sampled around atezolizumab (anti-PD-L1) treatment. The rearrangement uses TRBV2 and TRBJ1-2, with D perhaps TRBD1 (5 bases). CDR3 DNA sequence: TGTGCCAGCAGTGACAGGGCGGACTATGGCTACACCTTC. As protein: CASSDRADYGYTF.